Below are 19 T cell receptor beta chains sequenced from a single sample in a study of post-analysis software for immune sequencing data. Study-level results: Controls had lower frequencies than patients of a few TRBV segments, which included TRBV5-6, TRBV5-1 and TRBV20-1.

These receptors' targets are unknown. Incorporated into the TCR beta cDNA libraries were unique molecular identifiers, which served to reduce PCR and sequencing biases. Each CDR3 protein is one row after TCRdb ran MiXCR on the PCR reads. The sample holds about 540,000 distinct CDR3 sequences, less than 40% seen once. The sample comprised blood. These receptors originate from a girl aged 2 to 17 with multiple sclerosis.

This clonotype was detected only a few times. DNA for the CDR3: TGCAGTGCTAGTGGACTAGCGGGGGAACAACTGAGCACAGATACGCAGTATTTT. Protein: CSASGLAGEQLSTDTQYF. The rearrangement links TRBV20-1 to TRBJ2-3; 13 positions match TRBD2. From germline, CDR1 is DFQATT and CDR2 SNEGSKA (reference sequence). CDR3 size: 18 residues. The V segment lost 3 bases and the J segment 0 bases; nucleotides outside the gene matches: 9.

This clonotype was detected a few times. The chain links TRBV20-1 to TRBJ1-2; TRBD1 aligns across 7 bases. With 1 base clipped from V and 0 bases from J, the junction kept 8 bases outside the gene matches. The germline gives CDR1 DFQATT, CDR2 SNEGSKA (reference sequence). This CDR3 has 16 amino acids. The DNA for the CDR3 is TGCAGTGCTAGAGGTCTGTTAGGGGGCACTAACTATGGCTACACCTTC. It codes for CSARGLLGGTNYGYTF.

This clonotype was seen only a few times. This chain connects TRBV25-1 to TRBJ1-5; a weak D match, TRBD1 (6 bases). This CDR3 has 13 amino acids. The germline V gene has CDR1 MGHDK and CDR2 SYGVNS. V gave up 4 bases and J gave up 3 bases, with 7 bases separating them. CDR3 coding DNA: TGTGCCAGCAGTGGGACAGTCAATCAGCCCCAGCATTTT. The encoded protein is CASSGTVNQPQHF.

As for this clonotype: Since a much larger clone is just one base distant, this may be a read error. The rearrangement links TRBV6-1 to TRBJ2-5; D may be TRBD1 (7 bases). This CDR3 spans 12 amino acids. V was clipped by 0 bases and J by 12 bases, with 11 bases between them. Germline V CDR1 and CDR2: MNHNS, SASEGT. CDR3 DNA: TGTGCCAGCAGTGAAGCAGTCAGGGGGGAGTACTTC. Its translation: CASSEAVRGEYF.

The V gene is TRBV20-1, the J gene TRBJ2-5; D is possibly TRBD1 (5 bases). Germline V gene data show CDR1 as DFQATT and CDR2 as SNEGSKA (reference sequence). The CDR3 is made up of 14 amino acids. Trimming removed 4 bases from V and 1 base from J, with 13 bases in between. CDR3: CSAIFRVLQETQYF. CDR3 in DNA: TGCAGTGCTATCTTCAGGGTCCTCCAAGAGACCCAGTACTTC.

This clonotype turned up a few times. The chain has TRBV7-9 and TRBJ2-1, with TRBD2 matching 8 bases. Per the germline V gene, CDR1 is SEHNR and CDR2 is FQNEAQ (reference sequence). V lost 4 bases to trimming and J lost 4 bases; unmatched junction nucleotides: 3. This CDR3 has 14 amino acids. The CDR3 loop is CASSSTGGYNEQFF. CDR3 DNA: TGTGCCAGCAGCTCAACGGGAGGGTACAATGAGCAGTTCTTC.

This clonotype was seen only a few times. The CDR3 DNA is TGTGCCAGCAGTTCCAAGAACAGGAGACTCCACTTT. Translating it yields CASSSKNRRLHF. The chain combines TRBV6-5 with TRBJ1-6; the D gene is possibly TRBD1 (5 bases). Germline values: CDR1 MNHEY, CDR2 SVGAGI. Trimming removed 4 bases at V and 16 bases at J, with 14 bases between. This CDR3 has 12 residues.

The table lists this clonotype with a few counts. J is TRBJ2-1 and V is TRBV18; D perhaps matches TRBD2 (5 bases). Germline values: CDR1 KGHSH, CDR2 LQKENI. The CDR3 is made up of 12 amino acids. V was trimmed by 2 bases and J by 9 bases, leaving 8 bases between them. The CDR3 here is CASSPAGIEQFF. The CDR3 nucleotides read TGTGCCAGCTCACCAGCCGGGATTGAGCAGTTCTTC.

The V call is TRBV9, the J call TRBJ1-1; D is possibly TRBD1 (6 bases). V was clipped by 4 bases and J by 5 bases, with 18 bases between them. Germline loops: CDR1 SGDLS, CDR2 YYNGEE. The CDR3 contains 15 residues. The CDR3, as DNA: TGTGCCAGCAGCCCAGAGGTAGGGGGACCGACTGAAGCTTTCTTT. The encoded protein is CASSPEVGGPTEAFF.

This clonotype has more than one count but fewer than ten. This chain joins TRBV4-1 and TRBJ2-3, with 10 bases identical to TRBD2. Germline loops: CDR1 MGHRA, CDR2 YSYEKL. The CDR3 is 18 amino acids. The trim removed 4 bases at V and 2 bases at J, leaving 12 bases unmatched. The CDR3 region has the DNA TGCGCCAGCAGCCGACAGCCTCTAGCGGGGGTTACCACAGATACGCAGTATTTT. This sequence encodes CASSRQPLAGVTTDTQYF.

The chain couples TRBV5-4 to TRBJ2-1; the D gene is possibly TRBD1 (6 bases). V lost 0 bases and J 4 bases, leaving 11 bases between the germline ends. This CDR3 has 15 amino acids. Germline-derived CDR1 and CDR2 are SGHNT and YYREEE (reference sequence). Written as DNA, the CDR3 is TGTGCCAGCAGCTTGGTCCCAGGGGATTACAATGAGCAGTTCTTC. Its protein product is CASSLVPGDYNEQFF.

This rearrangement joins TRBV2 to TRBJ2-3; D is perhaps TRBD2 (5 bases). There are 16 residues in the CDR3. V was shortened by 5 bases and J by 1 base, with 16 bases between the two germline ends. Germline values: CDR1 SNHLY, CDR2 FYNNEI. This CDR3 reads CASSSAGNRGTDTQYF. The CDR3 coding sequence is TGTGCCAGCAGTTCTGCCGGGAATCGGGGCACAGATACGCAGTATTTT. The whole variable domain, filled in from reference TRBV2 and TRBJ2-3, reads EPEVTQTPSHQVTQMGQEVILRCVPISNHLYFYWYRQILGQKVEFLVSFYNNEISEKSEIFDDQFSVERPDGSNFTLKIRSTKLEDSAMYFCASSSAGNRGTDTQYFGPGTRLTVL.

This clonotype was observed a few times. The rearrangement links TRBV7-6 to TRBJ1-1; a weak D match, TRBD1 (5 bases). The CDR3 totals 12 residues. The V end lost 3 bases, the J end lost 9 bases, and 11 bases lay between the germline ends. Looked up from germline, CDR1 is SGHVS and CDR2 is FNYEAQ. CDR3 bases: TGTGCCAGCAGCTTCTCCGGGGGGAAAGCTTTCTTT. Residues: CASSFSGGKAFF. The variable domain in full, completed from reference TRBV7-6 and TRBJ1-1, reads GAGVSQSPRYKVTKRGQDVALRCDPISGHVSLYWYRQALGQGPEFLTYFNYEAQQDKSGLPNDRFSAERPEGSISTLTIQRTEQRDSAMYRCASSFSGGKAFFGQGTRLTVV.

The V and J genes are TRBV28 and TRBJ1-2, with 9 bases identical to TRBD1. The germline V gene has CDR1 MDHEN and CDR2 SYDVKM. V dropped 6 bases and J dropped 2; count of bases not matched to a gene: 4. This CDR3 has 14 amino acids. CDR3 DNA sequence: TGTGCCAGCAGAGAAACAGGGGGCAACTATGGCTACACCTTC. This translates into CASRETGGNYGYTF.

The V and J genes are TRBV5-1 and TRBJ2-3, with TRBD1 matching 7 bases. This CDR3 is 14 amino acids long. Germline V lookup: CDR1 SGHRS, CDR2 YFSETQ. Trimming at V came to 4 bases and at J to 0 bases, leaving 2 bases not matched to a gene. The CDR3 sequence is CASSGQVSTDTQYF. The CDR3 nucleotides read TGCGCCAGCAGCGGACAGGTTAGCACAGATACGCAGTATTTT. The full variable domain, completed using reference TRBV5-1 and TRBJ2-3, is KAGVTQTPRYLIKTRGQQVTLSCSPISGHRSVSWYQQTPGQGLQFLFEYFSETQRNKGNFPGRFSGRQFSNSRSEMNVSTLELGDSALYLCASSGQVSTDTQYFGPGTRLTVL.

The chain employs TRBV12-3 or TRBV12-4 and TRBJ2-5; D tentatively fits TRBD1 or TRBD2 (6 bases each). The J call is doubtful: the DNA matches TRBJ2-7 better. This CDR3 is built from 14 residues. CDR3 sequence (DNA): TGTGCCAGCAGCCCTCCCTGGGGGGCTGACGAGCAGTACTTC. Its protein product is CASSPPWGADEQYF.

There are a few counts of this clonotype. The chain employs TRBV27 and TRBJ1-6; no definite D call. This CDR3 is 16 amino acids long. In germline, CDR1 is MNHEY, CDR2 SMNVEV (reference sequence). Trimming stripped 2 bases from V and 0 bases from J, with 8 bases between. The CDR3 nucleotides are TGTGCCAGCAGTTTAGAGCGGAGCTCCTATAATTCACCCCTCCACTTT. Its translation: CASSLERSSYNSPLHF.

The CDR3 nucleotides are TGCAGTGCTATCGCCCGGGACAGAGTGGAGACCCAGTACTTC. This sequence encodes CSAIARDRVETQYF. The chain uses TRBV20-1 and TRBJ2-5; 7 bases are shared with TRBD1. This CDR3 has 14 residues. Germline CDR1 reads DFQATT; CDR2 reads SNEGSKA (reference sequence). V trimming: 4 bases; J trimming: 5 bases; junction bases outside the gene matches: 10.

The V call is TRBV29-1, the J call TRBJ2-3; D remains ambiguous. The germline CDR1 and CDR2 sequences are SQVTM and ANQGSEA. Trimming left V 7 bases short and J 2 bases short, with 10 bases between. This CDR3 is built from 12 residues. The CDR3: CSAAKTTDTQYF. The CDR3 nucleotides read TGCAGCGCCGCCAAGACCACAGATACGCAGTATTTT.